The 3 T cell receptor beta chains listed next were all sequenced from one sample in a study of multiple sclerosis patients with progressive multifocal leukoencephalopathy (dated by TCRdb to the late 2010s). Read against the paper, the sample's time point label means: time of PML onset. The sample's treatment or condition label, in plain terms: on natalizumab therapy at sampling. Libraries were prepared through the immunoSEQ multiplex PCR assay. TCRdb took this table from immuneACCESS and kept in-frame rearrangements with V and J called. Such tables lack part of the clones; where checked against another copy, unresolved V genes explain under half of the gap, and the rest is unexplained. For this sample there are approximately 28,000 clones; 80% to 90% appear just once. About 6.1% of the sample is held by the ten biggest clonotypes. This sample comprised PBMCs, obtained from a patient treated with natalizumab. These receptors originate from a woman aged 40 to 50 with progressive multifocal leukoencephalopathy.

The chain recombines TRBV6-4 with TRBJ2-3; 9 positions agree with TRBD2. Germline-derived CDR1 and CDR2 are MRHNA and SNTAGT. The ends lost 2 bases at V and 4 bases at J; junction bases unmatched: 4. This CDR3 has 15 amino acids. Here the CDR3 reads CASSDGGRESDTQYF. The DNA for the CDR3 is TGTGCCAGCAGTGACGGCGGGAGGGAATCAGATACGCAGTATTTT.

J is TRBJ2-1 and V is TRBV2; 14 bases map to TRBD2. The CDR3 totals 18 residues. J lost 6 bases, V lost 10 bases, and 17 bases had no gene match. Germline CDR1 SNHLY, CDR2 FYNNEI. CDR3 bases: TGTGCCACCCGAACCGGGACTAGCGGGGGCTGGGGGCCCAATGAGCAGTTCTTC. Residues: CATRTGTSGGWGPNEQFF.

Turning to this clone: Mismatch with germline at one junction end may stem from a read error. V gene TRBV28 combines with J gene TRBJ2-1; 7 bases map to TRBD1. The CDR3 contains 11 residues. CDR1 and CDR2 (germline): MDHEN, SYDVKM. The CDR3 sequence: CASSTPGQLIF. The DNA for the CDR3 is TGTGCCAGCAGTACACCGGGACAGCTAATCTTC.